Listed here are 3 T cell receptor beta chains from one sample, sequenced in a study of siplizumab effects on memory and regulatory T cells. Sequenced by immunoSEQ multiplex PCR; TCRdb stores in-frame clones only, minus some. This table has 100,000 or so clones, about 93% appearing once. Sequencing was carried out using Tregs sorted from blood. The receptors were gathered from a human donor in good health.

The chain joins TRBV29-1 to TRBJ1-1; D ambiguous. Germline V gives CDR1 SQVTM, CDR2 ANQGSEA. The ends were cut back, 4 bases at V and 0 bases at J, with 12 bases in the middle. This CDR3 spans 14 amino acids. The CDR3 nucleotides read TGCAGCGTTGTTTTAAGGCAGGTGAACACTGAAGCTTTCTTT. Translating it yields CSVVLRQVNTEAFF.

In its sample, this clone was seen once. The rearrangement links TRBV30 to TRBJ1-1; possible D gene TRBD1, 6 bases. The CDR3 has 13 amino acids. The germline V and J ends were trimmed by 4 bases and 1 base, with 10 bases remaining between them. CDR1 and CDR2 (germline): GTSNPN, SVGIG (reference sequence). The CDR3 nucleotides are TGTGCCTGGAAGAAGGGGGGGAACACTGAAGCTTTCTTT. This translates into CAWKKGGNTEAFF.

V is TRBV28 and J is TRBJ1-1; D is undetermined. The germline V gene has CDR1 MDHEN and CDR2 SYDVKM. Trimming took 5 bases from V and 2 from J, leaving 15 bases between them. The length of the CDR3 is 15 residues. Here the CDR3 DNA reads TGTGCCAGCAGTCTCCACGGGATTTTAAACACTGAAGCTTTCTTT. Amino acids: CASSLHGILNTEAFF.